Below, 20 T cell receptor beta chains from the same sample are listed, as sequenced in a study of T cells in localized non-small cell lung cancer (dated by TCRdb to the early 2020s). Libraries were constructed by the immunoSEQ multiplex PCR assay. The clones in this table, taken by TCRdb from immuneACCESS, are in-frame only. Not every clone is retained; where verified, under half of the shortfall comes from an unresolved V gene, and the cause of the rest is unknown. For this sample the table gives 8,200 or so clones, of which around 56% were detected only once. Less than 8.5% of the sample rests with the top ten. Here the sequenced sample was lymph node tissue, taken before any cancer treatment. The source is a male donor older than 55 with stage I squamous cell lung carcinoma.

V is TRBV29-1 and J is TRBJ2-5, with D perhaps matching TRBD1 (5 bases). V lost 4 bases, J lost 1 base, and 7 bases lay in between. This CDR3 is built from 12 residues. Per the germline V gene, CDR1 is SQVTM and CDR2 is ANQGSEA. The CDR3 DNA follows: TGCAGCGTTGTCAGGGCCCAAGAGACCCAGTACTTC. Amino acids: CSVVRAQETQYF.

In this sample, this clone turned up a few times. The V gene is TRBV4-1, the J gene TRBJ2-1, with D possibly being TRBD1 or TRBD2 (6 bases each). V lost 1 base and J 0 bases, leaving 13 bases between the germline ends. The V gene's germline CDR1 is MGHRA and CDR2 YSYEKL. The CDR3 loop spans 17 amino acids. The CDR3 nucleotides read TGCGCCAGCAGCCAAGGGAGGGGGTACAGCTCCTACAATGAGCAGTTCTTC. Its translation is CASSQGRGYSSYNEQFF.

The CDR3 DNA reads TGTGCCTGGAGTTCGTGGGTGAACACTGAAGCTTTCTTT. It codes for CAWSSWVNTEAFF. The J gene is TRBJ1-1, the V gene TRBV30; D remains unclear. Germline V CDR1 and CDR2: GTSNPN, SVGIG (reference sequence). The CDR3 runs 13 residues. V shed 2 bases and J shed 0 bases, with 7 bases lying between them.

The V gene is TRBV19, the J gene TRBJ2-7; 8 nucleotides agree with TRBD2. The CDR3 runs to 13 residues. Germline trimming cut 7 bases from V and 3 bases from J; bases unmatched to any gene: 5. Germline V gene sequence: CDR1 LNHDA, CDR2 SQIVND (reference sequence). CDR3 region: CASTPRGGYEQYF. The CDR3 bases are TGTGCCAGTACCCCTCGGGGGGGCTACGAGCAGTACTTC.

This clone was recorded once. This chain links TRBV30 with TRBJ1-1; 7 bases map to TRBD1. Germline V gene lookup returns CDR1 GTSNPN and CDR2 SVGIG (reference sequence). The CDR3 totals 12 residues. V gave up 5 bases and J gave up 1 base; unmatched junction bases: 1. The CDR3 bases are TGTGCCTGGCGGACAGGGAACACTGAAGCTTTCTTT. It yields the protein CAWRTGNTEAFF.

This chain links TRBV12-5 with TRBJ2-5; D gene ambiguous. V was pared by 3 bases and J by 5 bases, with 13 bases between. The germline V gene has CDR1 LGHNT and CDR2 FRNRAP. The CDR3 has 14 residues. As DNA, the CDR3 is TGTGCTAGTGGTTTAGTCAACTCGAGGGAGACCCAGTACTTC. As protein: CASGLVNSRETQYF.

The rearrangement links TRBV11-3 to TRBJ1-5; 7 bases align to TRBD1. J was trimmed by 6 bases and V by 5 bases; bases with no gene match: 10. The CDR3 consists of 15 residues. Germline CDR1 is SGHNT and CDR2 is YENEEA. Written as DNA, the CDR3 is TGTGCCAGCAGCCTAAGACAGGGAGGTATTCAGCCCCAGCATTTT. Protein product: CASSLRQGGIQPQHF.

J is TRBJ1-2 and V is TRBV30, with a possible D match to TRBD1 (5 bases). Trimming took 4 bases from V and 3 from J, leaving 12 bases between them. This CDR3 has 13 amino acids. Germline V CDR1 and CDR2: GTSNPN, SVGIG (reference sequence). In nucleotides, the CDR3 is TGTGCCTGGACAATGACAGACTACTATGGCTACACCTTC. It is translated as CAWTMTDYYGYTF.

In DNA form, the CDR3 reads TGTGCCAGCAGCACCAACAATGAAAAACTGTTTTTT. This codes for CASSTNNEKLFF. This chain joins TRBV9 and TRBJ1-4; D not resolved. With 4 bases removed from V and 5 bases from J, the gap between germline ends came to 6 bases. The CDR3 runs 12 residues. Germline CDR1 is SGDLS and CDR2 is YYNGEE.

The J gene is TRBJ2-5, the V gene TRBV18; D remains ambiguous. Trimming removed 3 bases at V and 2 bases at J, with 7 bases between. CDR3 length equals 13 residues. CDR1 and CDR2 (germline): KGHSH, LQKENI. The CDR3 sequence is CASSPGFQETQYF. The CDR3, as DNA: TGTGCCAGCTCACCGGGCTTTCAAGAGACCCAGTACTTC.

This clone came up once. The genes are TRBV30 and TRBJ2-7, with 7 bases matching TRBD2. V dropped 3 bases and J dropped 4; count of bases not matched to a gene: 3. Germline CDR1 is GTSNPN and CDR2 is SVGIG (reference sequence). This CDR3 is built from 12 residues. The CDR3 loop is CAWRGGSYEQYF. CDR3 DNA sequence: TGTGCCTGGAGAGGCGGGAGTTACGAGCAGTACTTC.

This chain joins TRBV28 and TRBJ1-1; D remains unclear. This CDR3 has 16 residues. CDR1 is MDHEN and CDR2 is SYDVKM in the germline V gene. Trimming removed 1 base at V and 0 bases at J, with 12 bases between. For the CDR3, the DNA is TGTGCCAGCAGTTTATTAGGGTACGGGGTGAACACTGAAGCTTTCTTT. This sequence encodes CASSLLGYGVNTEAFF.

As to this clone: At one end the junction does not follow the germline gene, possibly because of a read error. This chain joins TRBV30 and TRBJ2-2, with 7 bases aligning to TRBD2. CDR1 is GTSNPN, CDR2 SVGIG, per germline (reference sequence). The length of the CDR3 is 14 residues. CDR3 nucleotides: TGTGCCTTTTTAGCCGGGAGGCACACCAGGGAGCTGTTTTTT. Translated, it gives CAFLAGRHTRELFF.

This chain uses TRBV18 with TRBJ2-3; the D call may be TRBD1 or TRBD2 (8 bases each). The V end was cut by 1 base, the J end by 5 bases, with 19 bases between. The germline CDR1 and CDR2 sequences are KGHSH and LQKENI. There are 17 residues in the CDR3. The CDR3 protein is CASSPRTTGAGGDTQYF. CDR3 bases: TGTGCCAGCTCACCACGGACGACAGGGGCGGGAGGAGATACGCAGTATTTT.

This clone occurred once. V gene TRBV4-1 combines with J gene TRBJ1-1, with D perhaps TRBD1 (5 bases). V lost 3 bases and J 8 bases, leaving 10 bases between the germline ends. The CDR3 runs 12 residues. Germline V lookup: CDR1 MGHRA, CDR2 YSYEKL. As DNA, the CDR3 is TGCGCCAGCAGCCAGAGAGGGGCAGAAGCTTTCTTT. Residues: CASSQRGAEAFF.

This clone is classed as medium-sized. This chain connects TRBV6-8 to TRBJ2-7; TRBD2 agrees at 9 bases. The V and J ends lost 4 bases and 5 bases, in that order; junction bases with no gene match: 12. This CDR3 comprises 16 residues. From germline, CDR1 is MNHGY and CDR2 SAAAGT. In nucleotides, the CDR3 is TGTGCCAGCAGTTTTTCGGGACTAGCAAGACCCCACGAGCAGTACTTC. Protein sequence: CASSFSGLARPHEQYF.

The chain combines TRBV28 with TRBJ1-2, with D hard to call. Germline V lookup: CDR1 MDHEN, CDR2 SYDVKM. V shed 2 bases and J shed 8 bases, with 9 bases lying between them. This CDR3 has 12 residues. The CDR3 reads CASSLKGMGYTF. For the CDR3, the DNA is TGTGCCAGCAGTTTAAAGGGTATGGGCTACACCTTC.

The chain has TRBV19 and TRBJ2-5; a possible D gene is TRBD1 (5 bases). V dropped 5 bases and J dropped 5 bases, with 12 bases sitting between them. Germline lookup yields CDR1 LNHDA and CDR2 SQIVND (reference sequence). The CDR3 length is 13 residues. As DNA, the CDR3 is TGTGCCAGTAGTGTAGCAGGGTTTGAGACCCAGTACTTC. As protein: CASSVAGFETQYF.

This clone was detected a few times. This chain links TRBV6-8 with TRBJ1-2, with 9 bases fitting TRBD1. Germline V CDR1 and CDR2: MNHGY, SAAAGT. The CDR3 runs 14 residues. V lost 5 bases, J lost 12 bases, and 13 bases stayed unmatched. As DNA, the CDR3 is TGTGCCAGCAGTCCGCCGGGACAGGGCGTACTGCACACCTTC. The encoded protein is CASSPPGQGVLHTF.

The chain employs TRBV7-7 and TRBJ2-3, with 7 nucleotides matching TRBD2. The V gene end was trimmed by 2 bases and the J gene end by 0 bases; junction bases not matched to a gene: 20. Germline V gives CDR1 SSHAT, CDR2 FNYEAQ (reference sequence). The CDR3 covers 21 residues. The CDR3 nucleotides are TGTGCCAGCAGCTTACATGTGCCTATCGGTAATGAGCGGGAAAGCACAGATACGCAGTATTTT. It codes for CASSLHVPIGNERESTDTQYF.